These 28 T cell receptor beta chains originate from one sample sequenced in a study of tumor-infiltrating lymphocytes in primary liver carcinoma (dated by TCRdb to about 2017). Blood RNA was extracted from unsorted whole blood using TRIzol reagent, and germline DNA was obtained with the DNeasy Blood & Tissue kit. The instrument was an Illumina HiSeq 2500. A constant-region primer and ProtoScript II reverse transcriptase were used to reverse-transcribe TCRbeta-specific cDNA from around 540 ng total RNA. Construction of the TCRbeta libraries relied on three nested rounds of multiplex PCR, following a slightly modified ARM-PCR procedure. Each of the first two PCR rounds ran for approximately 10 cycles and used multiplex TRBV1-TRBV30 forward primers together with a Cbeta reverse primer. The raw public reads went through TCRdb reprocessing: fastp at Q25, MiXCR clone calling, in-frame beta chains kept. Under each unique CDR3 protein, matching rows form one entry showing the most common genes and DNA. The sample data list 320,000 or so distinct CDR3 sequences, and 65% of these were observed just once. Jointly, the top ten make up roughly 8.6% of the sample.

The sequencing sample was made of peripheral blood. The receptors originated from a man between 35 and 55 years old with primary liver carcinoma and hepatitis B virus infection.

To note about this clonotype: Sequence at one end of the junction differs from germline and may be a read error. The rearrangement joins TRBV30 to TRBJ2-7; 7 bases align to TRBD1. The CDR3 covers 14 residues. Germline CDR1 and CDR2: GTSNPN and SVGIG (reference sequence). In DNA form, the CDR3 reads TGTGCCTGGAGTGTACGAGGGGGCTTGGGCGAGCAGTACTTT. Protein sequence: CAWSVRGGLGEQYF.

V is TRBV7-9 and J is TRBJ2-5; maybe TRBD2 (6 bases). This CDR3 region has 15 residues. V lost 5 bases and J 5 bases, leaving 18 bases between the germline ends. Germline V CDR1 and CDR2: SEHNR, FQNEAQ (reference sequence). The CDR3 loop reads CASSRSGDPEETQYF. In DNA form, the CDR3 reads TGTGCCAGCAGCCGCTCGGGGGACCCTGAGGAGACCCAGTACTTC.

CDR3 nucleotides: TGTGCCAGCACCACCCGGAGGATAATGGAGAGCACAGATACGCAGTATTTT. Translated, it gives CASTTRRIMESTDTQYF. This chain joins TRBV11-2 and TRBJ2-3; D perhaps matches TRBD2 (5 bases). V was shortened by 7 bases and J by 0 bases, with 20 bases between the two germline ends. The CDR3 has 17 residues. The germline V gene has CDR1 SGHAT and CDR2 FQNNGV.

This clonotype was seen a handful of times. This chain connects TRBV7-8 to TRBJ2-3; TRBD2 aligns across 9 bases. Germline V gives CDR1 SGHVS, CDR2 FQNEAQ. Trimming at V came to 5 bases and at J to 6 bases, leaving 9 bases not matched to a gene. The CDR3 is 15 residues long. The CDR3 loop reads CASSSHLAGRDTQYF. In DNA form, the CDR3 reads TGTGCCAGCAGCAGCCATCTAGCGGGGCGGGATACGCAGTATTTT.

Turning to this clonotype: Compared with germline, one end of the junction differs, possibly owing to a read error. The CDR3 nucleotides read TGTGCCGGCCGATCAGGGTTCCGAAACACCATAAATTTT. Encoded protein: CAGRSGFRNTINF. This rearrangement joins TRBV11-2 to TRBJ1-3, with TRBD1 as a possible D gene (5 bases). CDR3 size: 13 residues. Germline CDR1 reads SGHAT; CDR2 reads FQNNGV.

The chain combines TRBV5-4 with TRBJ1-1; 7 positions agree with TRBD1. This CDR3 is 15 amino acids long. V gave up 4 bases and J gave up 1 base; unmatched junction bases: 7. Germline CDR1 SGHNT, CDR2 YYREEE (reference sequence). The CDR3 DNA reads as TGTGCCAGCAGCCCCCGGGACAGTACGAACACTGAAGCTTTCTTT. This sequence encodes CASSPRDSTNTEAFF.

This clonotype occurred a few times. This chain uses TRBV30 with TRBJ1-5, with D possibly matching TRBD1 (5 bases). Trimming cost V 2 bases and J 3 bases, with 11 bases left between them. This CDR3 comprises 14 residues. Per the germline V gene, CDR1 is GTSNPN and CDR2 is SVGIG (reference sequence). The CDR3 DNA reads TGTGCCTGGAGTCCCGGGGGGTCCAATCAGCCCCAGCATTTT. This sequence encodes CAWSPGGSNQPQHF.

Comments on this clonotype: An end of the junction does not agree with germline; a read error may underlie this. The chain uses TRBV6-2 or TRBV6-3 and TRBJ2-5; D gene unclear. The CDR3 runs to 13 residues. Germline CDR1 reads MNHEY; CDR2 reads SVGEGT. This chain's CDR3 is CASTQTLQETQYF. DNA of the CDR3: TGTGCCAGCACCCAGACACTCCAAGAGACCCAATACTTC.

The chain links TRBV5-1 to TRBJ2-3; D may be TRBD1 or TRBD2 (5 bases each). Trimming took 4 bases from V and 8 from J, leaving 20 bases between them. Germline CDR1 is SGHRS and CDR2 is YFSETQ. CDR3 size: 15 residues. The CDR3 DNA is TGCGCCAGCAGCCCCCGGTTGGGGGAGCCAGGTACGCAGTATTTT. Protein product: CASSPRLGEPGTQYF.

This clonotype was counted only a few times. The chain joins TRBV5-1 to TRBJ1-4; TRBD1 aligns across 7 bases. V lost 4 bases and J lost 4; bases outside the gene matches: 4. This CDR3 has 14 residues. In germline, CDR1 is SGHRS, CDR2 YFSETQ. The CDR3 spells CASSVGQLNEKLFF. Written as DNA, the CDR3 is TGCGCCAGCAGCGTGGGACAGCTTAATGAAAAACTGTTTTTT.

With respect to this clonotype: With a much larger clone just one base away, this may be a read error. The rearrangement uses TRBV4-2 and TRBJ1-2; maybe TRBD1 (6 bases). The CDR3 runs 14 residues. Trimming pared 7 bases from V and 1 base from J, leaving 13 bases between. Germline V gene data show CDR1 as LGHNA and CDR2 as YNFKEQ. The CDR3 bases are TGTGCCAGCAACCAGGGGACGGATAACTATGGCTACACCTTC. Translated, it gives CASNQGTDNYGYTF.

CDR3 sequence: CASSLGLENEQFF. Written as DNA, the CDR3 is TGCGCCAGCAGCTTGGGGTTAGAGAATGAGCAGTTCTTC. This chain joins TRBV5-1 and TRBJ2-1; D remains unclear. The germline V gene encodes CDR1 SGHRS and CDR2 YFSETQ. This CDR3 is 13 amino acids long. Trimming removed 0 bases from V and 7 bases from J, with 8 bases in between. Full variable domain (rest looked up from reference TRBV5-1 and TRBJ2-1): KAGVTQTPRYLIKTRGQQVTLSCSPISGHRSVSWYQQTPGQGLQFLFEYFSETQRNKGNFPGRFSGRQFSNSRSEMNVSTLELGDSALYLCASSLGLENEQFFGPGTRLTVL.

This clonotype was observed at least ten times. The chain uses TRBV4-1 and TRBJ1-6; 7 bases are a match to TRBD1. Per the germline V gene, CDR1 is MGHRA and CDR2 is YSYEKL. V dropped 0 bases and J dropped 5; count of bases not matched to a gene: 7. This CDR3 region has 17 residues. The CDR3 coding sequence is TGCGCCAGCAGCCAAGATCCAGGGGGAAGTAATAATTCACCCCTCCACTTT. Protein sequence: CASSQDPGGSNNSPLHF.

This rearrangement joins TRBV7-9 to TRBJ1-1, with D unresolved. From germline, CDR1 is SEHNR and CDR2 FQNEAQ (reference sequence). This CDR3 region has 14 residues. V gave up 1 base and J gave up 6 bases, with 12 bases separating them. The CDR3 coding sequence is TGTGCCAGCAGCTTAGTCGGCGGGCTGGCTGAAGCTTTCTTT. Its translation is CASSLVGGLAEAFF.

The chain combines TRBV11-2 with TRBJ2-5; D may be TRBD2 (7 bases). The germline V gene has CDR1 SGHAT and CDR2 FQNNGV. The CDR3 covers 14 residues. Trimming stripped 2 bases from V and 8 bases from J, with 15 bases between. Written as DNA, the CDR3 is TGTGCCAGCAGCTTACGCGGGGGCGGAGATACCCAGTACTTC. It yields the protein CASSLRGGGDTQYF.

This sequence joins TRBV25-1 and TRBJ2-1; TRBD2 aligns across 9 bases. The CDR3 runs to 14 residues. Trimming removed 2 bases from V and 10 bases from J; junction bases left unmatched: 6. Per germline, CDR1 MGHDK and CDR2 SYGVNS. The CDR3 spells CASSERREGREQFF. DNA of the CDR3: TGTGCCAGCAGTGAAAGGCGGGAGGGCAGGGAGCAGTTCTTC.

The chain couples TRBV5-1 to TRBJ2-7; D unresolved. Trimming took off 0 bases at V and 7 bases at J, with 8 bases between the two ends. The CDR3 contains 12 residues. Per the germline V gene, CDR1 is SGHRS and CDR2 is YFSETQ. CDR3 amino acids: CASSLGASEQYF. Here the CDR3 DNA reads TGCGCCAGCAGCTTGGGAGCAAGTGAGCAGTACTTC.

The chain has TRBV28 and TRBJ2-1; no reliable D call. The CDR3 extends over 12 amino acids. The germline V and J ends were trimmed by 6 bases and 7 bases, with 10 bases remaining between them. CDR1 MDHEN and CDR2 SYDVKM come from the germline V gene. The CDR3 sequence: CASSPTRNEQFF. The DNA of the CDR3 is TGTGCCAGCAGCCCAACCCGGAATGAGCAGTTCTTC.

Turning to this clonotype: A much larger clone differs from this one at a single base, so this may be a read error. The rearrangement uses TRBV10-3 and TRBJ2-2; TRBD2 is a possible D gene (5 bases). The CDR3 extends over 14 amino acids. Germline V gene data show CDR1 as ENHRY and CDR2 as SYGVKD. DNA of the CDR3: TGTGCCATCAGTGCCGGGGTGAACGCCGGGGAGCTGTTTTTT. Translating it yields CAISAGVNAGELFF.

This rearrangement joins TRBV6-6 to TRBJ2-2; D call uncertain. This CDR3 contains 16 residues. Germline CDR1 and CDR2: MNHNY and SVGAGI (reference sequence). V lost 2 bases and J lost 3, with 13 bases in between. The CDR3 DNA sequence: TGTGCCAGCAGTTACACGTTAGGGCCGGACACCGGGGAGCTGTTTTTT. As protein: CASSYTLGPDTGELFF.

Note on this clonotype: The CDR3 ends on some other residue instead of the conserved phenylalanine or tryptophan, so this is likely a read error. The CDR3 loop reads CASRQGAQEDTQYS. In DNA form, the CDR3 reads TGCGCTAGCAGACAGGGGGCACAAGAAGATACGCAGTATTCT. The V gene is TRBV5-1, the J gene TRBJ2-3; TRBD1 aligns across 10 bases. CDR3 length equals 14 residues. The germline CDR1 and CDR2 sequences are SGHRS and YFSETQ.

In its sample, this clonotype was seen a few times. This chain uses TRBV2 with TRBJ2-5; D not certain. Germline V gene sequence: CDR1 SNHLY, CDR2 FYNNEI. The CDR3 has 15 residues. Trimming shortened V by 6 bases and J by 7 bases, and 21 bases separated the two germline ends. CDR3 sequence reads: CASREIVTPLGTQYF. CDR3 DNA: TGTGCCAGCAGAGAAATAGTGACTCCTCTGGGGACCCAGTACTTC. Variable domain in full (rest from reference TRBV2 and TRBJ2-5): EPEVTQTPSHQVTQMGQEVILRCVPISNHLYFYWYRQILGQKVEFLVSFYNNEISEKSEIFDDQFSVERPDGSNFTLKIRSTKLEDSAMYFCASREIVTPLGTQYFGPGTRLLVL.

This clonotype was detected once. This may be a read error, as it is one base from a much larger clone. The V gene is TRBV30, the J gene TRBJ1-2, with D hard to call. The CDR3 consists of 14 residues. CDR1 is GTSNPN, CDR2 SVGIG, per germline (reference sequence). V gave up 4 bases and J gave up 4 bases, with 16 bases separating them. The CDR3 nucleotides are TGTGCCTGGAAGGAGACCGCTTGGAGCTATGGCTACACCTTC. As protein: CAWKETAWSYGYTF.

This clonotype was recorded at least ten times. The rearrangement joins TRBV4-2 to TRBJ2-5; tentative D call: TRBD2 (5 bases). The V gene lost 0 bases and the J gene lost 5 bases, with 19 bases spanning the gap. The CDR3 has 17 residues. In germline, CDR1 is LGHNA, CDR2 YNFKEQ. CDR3 region: CASSQELETPWRETQYF. In DNA form, the CDR3 reads TGTGCCAGCAGCCAAGAGTTAGAGACACCTTGGAGGGAGACCCAGTACTTC.

This clonotype was seen a single time. Germline is not matched at one junction end, which may reflect a read error. This chain connects TRBV4-2 to TRBJ1-2; 7 bases map to TRBD1. The CDR3 loop spans 15 amino acids. Germline CDR1 and CDR2: LGHNA and YNFKEQ. For the CDR3, the DNA is TGTGCCAGCAGCCTTAGCGGACAGGAGCCCTATGACTACACCTTC. Protein sequence: CASSLSGQEPYDYTF.

The count of this clonotype is one. One end of the junction fails to match germline, which may point to a read error. This chain uses TRBV12-3 or TRBV12-4 with TRBJ1-5; weak D call: TRBD1 (5 bases). The CDR3 runs to 13 residues. CDR3 DNA sequence: TGTGCCAACGGTGGGGGGACGAGGCAGCCCCGGCATTTT. Encoded protein: CANGGGTRQPRHF.

This clonotype was observed a single time. V is TRBV4-3 and J is TRBJ2-7; 7 bases align to TRBD1. Looked up from germline, CDR1 is LGHNA and CDR2 is YSLEER. V shed 10 bases and J 5 bases; nucleotides not matched to a gene: 17. This CDR3 has 15 residues. This CDR3 reads CANNQDPRQGHEQYF. CDR3 nucleotide sequence: TGCGCCAACAACCAAGATCCGAGACAGGGCCACGAGCAGTACTTC.

This clonotype was recorded only once. The junction does not match germline at one end; this may be a read error. V usage is TRBV11-2 and J usage is TRBJ2-3; D gene ambiguous. The CDR3 covers 13 residues. Germline V gene sequence: CDR1 SGHAT, CDR2 FQNNGV. The CDR3, as DNA: TGTGCCAGCGGCTCCGATCGGGCAGATACACAGTATTTT. Translation gives CASGSDRADTQYF.